This TCR beta chain was obtained from a study of cytomegalovirus exposure and HLA in healthy donors. In the PCR, 60 Vbeta and 13 Jbeta primers were used. Produced via immunoSEQ multiplex PCR; TCRdb's table is partial and in-frame only. The sample totals about 59,000 clones; its top ten clones hold less than 6%. Losses at the gene ends were 5 bases for V and 2 bases for J; bases not matched to a gene: 7. The CDR3 has 15 residues. Germline assignment: CDR1 SGHNT and CDR2 YENEEA. The sequenced material came from PBMCs. The rearrangement joins TRBV11-3 to TRBJ2-7; 9 bases are a match to TRBD2. The clonotype comes from a man younger than 40 in good health and CMV-seropositive. CDR3 residues: CASSRWTSEAYEQYF. CDR3 nucleotide sequence: TGTGCCAGCAGCCGATGGACTAGCGAAGCCTACGAGCAGTACTTC.